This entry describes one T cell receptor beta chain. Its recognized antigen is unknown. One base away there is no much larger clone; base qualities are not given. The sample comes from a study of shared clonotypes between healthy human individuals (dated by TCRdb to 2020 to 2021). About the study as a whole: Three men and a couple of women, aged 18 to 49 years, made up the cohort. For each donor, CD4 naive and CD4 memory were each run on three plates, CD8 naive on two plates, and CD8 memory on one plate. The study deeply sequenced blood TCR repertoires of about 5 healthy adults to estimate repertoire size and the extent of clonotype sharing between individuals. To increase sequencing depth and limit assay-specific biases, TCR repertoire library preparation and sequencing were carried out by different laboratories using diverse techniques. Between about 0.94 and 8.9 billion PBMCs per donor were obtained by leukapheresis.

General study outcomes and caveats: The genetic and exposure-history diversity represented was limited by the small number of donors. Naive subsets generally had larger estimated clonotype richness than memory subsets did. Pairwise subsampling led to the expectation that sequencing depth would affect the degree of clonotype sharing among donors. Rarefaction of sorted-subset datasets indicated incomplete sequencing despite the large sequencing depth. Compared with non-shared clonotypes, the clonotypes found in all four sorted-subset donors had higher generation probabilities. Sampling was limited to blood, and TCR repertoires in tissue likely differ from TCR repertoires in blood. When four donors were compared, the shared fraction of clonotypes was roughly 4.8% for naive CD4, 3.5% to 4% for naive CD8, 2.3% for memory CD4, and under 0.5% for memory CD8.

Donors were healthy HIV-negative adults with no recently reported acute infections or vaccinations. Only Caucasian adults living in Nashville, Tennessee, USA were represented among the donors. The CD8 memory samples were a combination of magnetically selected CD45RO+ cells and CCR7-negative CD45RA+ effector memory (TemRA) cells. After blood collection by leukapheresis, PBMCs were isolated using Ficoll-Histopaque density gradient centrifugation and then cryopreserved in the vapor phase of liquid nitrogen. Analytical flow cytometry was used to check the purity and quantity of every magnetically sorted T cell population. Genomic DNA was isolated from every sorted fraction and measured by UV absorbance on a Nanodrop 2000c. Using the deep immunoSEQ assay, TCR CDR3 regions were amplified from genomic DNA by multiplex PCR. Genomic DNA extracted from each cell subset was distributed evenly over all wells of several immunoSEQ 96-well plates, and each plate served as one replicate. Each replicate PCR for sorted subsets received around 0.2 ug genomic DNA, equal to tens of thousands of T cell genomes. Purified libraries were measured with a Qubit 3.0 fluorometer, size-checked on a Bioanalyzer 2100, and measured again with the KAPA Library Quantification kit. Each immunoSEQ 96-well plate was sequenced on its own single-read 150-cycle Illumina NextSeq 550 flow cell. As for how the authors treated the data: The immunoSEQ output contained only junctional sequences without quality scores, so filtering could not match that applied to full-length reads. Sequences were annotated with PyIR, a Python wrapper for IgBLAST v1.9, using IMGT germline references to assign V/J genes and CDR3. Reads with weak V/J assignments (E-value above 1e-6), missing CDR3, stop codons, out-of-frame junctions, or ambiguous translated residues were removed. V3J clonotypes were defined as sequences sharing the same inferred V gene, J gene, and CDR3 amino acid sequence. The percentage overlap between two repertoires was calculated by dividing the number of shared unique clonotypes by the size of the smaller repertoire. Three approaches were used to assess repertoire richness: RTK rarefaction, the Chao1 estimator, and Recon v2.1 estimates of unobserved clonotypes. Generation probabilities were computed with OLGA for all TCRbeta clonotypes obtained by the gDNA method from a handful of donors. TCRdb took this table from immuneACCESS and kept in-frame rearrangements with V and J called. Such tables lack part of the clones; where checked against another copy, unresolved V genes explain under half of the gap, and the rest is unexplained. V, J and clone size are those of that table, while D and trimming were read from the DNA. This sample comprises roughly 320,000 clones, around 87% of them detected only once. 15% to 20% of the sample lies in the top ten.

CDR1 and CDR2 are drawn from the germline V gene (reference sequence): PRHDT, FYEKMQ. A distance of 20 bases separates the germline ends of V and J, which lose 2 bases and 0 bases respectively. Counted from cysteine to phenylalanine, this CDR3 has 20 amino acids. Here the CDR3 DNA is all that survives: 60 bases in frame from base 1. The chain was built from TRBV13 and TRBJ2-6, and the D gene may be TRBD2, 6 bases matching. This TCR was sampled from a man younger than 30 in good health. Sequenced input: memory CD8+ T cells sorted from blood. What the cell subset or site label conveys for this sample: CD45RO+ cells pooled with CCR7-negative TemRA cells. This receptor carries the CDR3 CASSLIGSREIGSGANVLTF. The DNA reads TGTGCCAGCAGCTTAATCGGGAGCAGGGAAATAGGCTCTGGGGCCAACGTCCTGACTTTC.